Listed below are T cell receptor beta chains from one sample, sequenced in a study of blood T cell repertoires in COVID-19. Repertoires were generated with immunoSEQ multiplex PCR, while TCRdb's copy carries only in-frame clones and drops some. The sample consists of roughly 100,000 clones, roughly 82% of them appearing once. Sequenced input: peripheral blood. Receptor source: a human donor in a cohort sampled during active COVID-19. CDR3s include the opening cysteine and the closing phenylalanine or tryptophan. D genes are given only for firm matches. Part of the rows lack a size; the others show once, few, many or a class for expanded clones.

.,TRBV9,15,TRBJ2-3,TRBD2,CASSARGGGTDTQYF,TGTGCCAGCAGCGCGCGGGGGGGAGGCACAGATACGCAGTATTTT
.,TRBV11-2,14,TRBJ2-7,.,CASSLDLGSGEQYF,TGTGCCAGCAGCTTAGATCTGGGTTCGGGGGAGCAGTACTTC
.,TRBV5-6,11,TRBJ2-7,TRBD1,CASRSGGEQYF,TGTGCCAGCAGGTCAGGGGGCGAGCAGTACTTC
.,TRBV7-9,16,TRBJ2-3,TRBD2,CASSSKRGGRGDTQYF,TGTGCCAGCAGCTCTAAGCGGGGGGGCAGGGGAGATACGCAGTATTTT
.,TRBV6-2/TRBV6-3,15,TRBJ1-6,TRBD1,CASSPGQVENSPLHF,TGTGCCAGCAGCCCGGGACAGGTTGAAAATTCACCCCTCCACTTT
few,TRBV7-6,15,TRBJ2-7,.,CASSLGQGISYEQYF,TGTGCCAGCAGCTTAGGCCAGGGGATCTCCTACGAGCAGTACTTC
once,TRBV7-2,16,TRBJ1-1,TRBD1,CASSLGGLWTGTEAFF,TGTGCCAGCAGCTTAGGGGGACTTTGGACAGGCACTGAAGCTTTCTTT
.,TRBV5-1,16,TRBJ2-3,TRBD1,CASSLGDSTSTDTQYF,TGCGCCAGCAGCCTGGGGGACAGCACTAGCACAGATACGCAGTATTTT
.,TRBV5-1,14,TRBJ2-1,TRBD2,CASWGTSGYNEQFF,TGCGCCAGCTGGGGGACTAGTGGGTACAATGAGCAGTTCTTC
.,TRBV6-2/TRBV6-3,16,TRBJ1-6,TRBD1,CASSALRDRVGSPLHF,TGTGCCAGCAGTGCGCTCCGGGACAGGGTTGGTTCACCCCTCCACTTT
.,TRBV5-1,16,TRBJ2-1,TRBD2,CASSSLLAGANNEQFF,TGCGCCAGCAGCTCCCTCCTAGCGGGGGCCAACAATGAGCAGTTCTTC
.,TRBV13,14,TRBJ1-3,.,CASNYGSSGNTIYF,TGTGCCAGTAACTACGGTTCCTCTGGAAACACCATATATTTT
.,TRBV28,15,TRBJ2-3,TRBD1,CASSPADRAPDTQYF,TGTGCCAGCAGCCCTGCTGACAGGGCTCCAGATACGCAGTATTTT
.,TRBV7-2,15,TRBJ2-7,.,CASSSPPGLGYEQYF,TGTGCCAGCAGCTCCCCTCCGGGACTGGGCTACGAGCAGTACTTC
.,TRBV6-2/TRBV6-3,11,TRBJ2-1,.,CASSHQIGQFF,TGTGCCAGCAGTCACCAGATTGGGCAGTTCTTC
.,TRBV6-5,14,TRBJ1-1,.,CASSQGNMNTEAFF,TGTGCCAGCAGTCAGGGAAACATGAACACTGAAGCTTTCTTT
.,TRBV6-2/TRBV6-3,15,TRBJ2-7,.,CASSYSRDIWYEQYF,TGTGCCAGCAGTTACTCGAGGGACATCTGGTACGAGCAGTACTTC
.,TRBV30,15,TRBJ2-7,TRBD1,CAWRPRQGNGHEQYF,TGTGCCTGGAGGCCCCGACAGGGGAACGGGCACGAGCAGTACTTC
once,TRBV7-9,16,TRBJ1-1,TRBD1,CASSLLSTGRLPEAFF,TGTGCCAGCAGCTTACTGTCGACAGGGCGGCTACCTGAAGCTTTCTTT
.,TRBV4-2,15,TRBJ2-1,TRBD2,CASRTLAVVYNEQFF,TGTGCCAGCAGGACCCTAGCGGTCGTCTACAATGAGCAGTTCTTC
.,TRBV3-1/TRBV3-2,19,TRBJ2-2,TRBD2,CASSPPSSGGAGDTGELFF,TGTGCCAGCAGCCCACCGTCTAGCGGGGGGGCGGGGGACACCGGGGAGCTGTTTTTT
once,TRBV24-1,13,TRBJ2-3,.,CATSDSGRDTQYF,TGTGCCACCAGTGATTCCGGTCGGGATACGCAGTATTTT
.,TRBV18,14,TRBJ2-7,.,CASSPTGHDYEQYF,TGTGCCAGCTCACCAACGGGACACGACTACGAGCAGTACTTC
few,TRBV19,15,TRBJ1-2,TRBD1,CASSSSFRQGYGYTF,TGTGCCAGTAGTAGCAGCTTTCGACAGGGTTATGGCTACACCTTC
.,TRBV19,18,TRBJ2-4,TRBD2,CASTTLGGGGLAKNIQYF,TGTGCCAGTACCACCCTCGGCGGCGGGGGGCTGGCCAAAAACATTCAGTACTTC
.,TRBV7-3,15,TRBJ2-2,TRBD1,CASSLATGGVGELFF,TGTGCCAGCAGCCTAGCCACAGGGGGAGTCGGGGAGCTGTTTTTT
.,TRBV3-1/TRBV3-2,14,TRBJ2-6,.,CASSQRSSLGVLTF,TGTGCCAGCAGCCAACGGTCATCCCTCGGCGTCCTGACTTTC
.,TRBV30,17,TRBJ1-4,TRBD1,CAWSVGVQQGANEKLFF,TGTGCCTGGAGTGTAGGAGTTCAACAGGGGGCTAATGAAAAACTGTTTTTT
.,TRBV12-3/TRBV12-4,13,TRBJ2-7,.,CASSVTGFGEQYF,TGTGCCAGCAGTGTAACAGGGTTTGGCGAGCAGTACTTC
few,TRBV4-1,19,TRBJ2-2,.,CASSQERAGVFSNTGELFF,TGCGCCAGCAGCCAAGAGAGAGCAGGGGTGTTTTCGAACACCGGGGAGCTGTTTTTT
.,TRBV7-6,14,TRBJ1-2,.,CASSLNAFYYGYTF,TGTGCCAGCAGCTTAAATGCGTTTTACTATGGCTACACCTTC
.,TRBV6-5,14,TRBJ1-1,.,CATARRGVNTEAFF,TGTGCCACTGCTAGGCGGGGAGTGAACACTGAAGCTTTCTTT
once,TRBV5-4,13,TRBJ1-1,TRBD1,CASRWDRSTEAFF,TGTGCCAGCAGGTGGGACAGAAGCACTGAAGCTTTCTTT
.,TRBV5-1,16,TRBJ2-3,.,CASSLTVGGRSDTQYF,TGCGCCAGCAGCTTGACGGTCGGGGGGCGGTCAGATACGCAGTATTTT
.,TRBV2,14,TRBJ2-5,.,CASPDGLSQETQYF,TGTGCCAGCCCCGATGGGCTCTCCCAAGAGACCCAGTACTTC